These 29 T cell receptor beta chains share one sample of origin, sequenced in a study of T cell repertoires in cytomegalovirus infection. Which antigens these TCRs recognize remains unknown. TCRdb called the reads again in MiXCR, with one record for every CDR3 protein. This table holds approximately 280,000 distinct CDR3 sequences, roughly a fifth found once. The sample was cultured PBMCs, taken from culture after CMV antigen stimulation. Receptor source: a human donor in good health (CMV status not recorded). Some clones in this sample may be carry-over from other donors' samples.

This clonotype showed up just a few times. This chain links TRBV12-3 or TRBV12-4 with TRBJ2-5, with D hard to call. Trimming stripped 3 bases from V and 4 bases from J, with 6 bases between. This CDR3 spans 12 amino acids. DNA of the CDR3: TGTGCCAGCAGTTTTCTCCCAGAGACCCAGTACTTC. This gives the protein CASSFLPETQYF.

The CDR3 protein is CASSYSTSEQYF. The DNA for the CDR3 is TGTGCCAGCAGTTACTCGACATCTGAGCAGTACTTC. The chain couples TRBV6-5 to TRBJ2-7; D is unclear. With 0 bases removed from V and 7 bases from J, the gap between germline ends came to 7 bases. The germline CDR1 and CDR2 sequences are MNHEY and SVGAGI. There are 12 residues in the CDR3.

The chain uses TRBV4-2 and TRBJ2-1; 14 bases agree with TRBD2. The CDR3 has 15 residues. Germline V gene lookup returns CDR1 LGHNA and CDR2 YNFKEQ. Trimming removed 7 bases from V and 6 bases from J; junction bases left unmatched: 5. Here the CDR3 reads CASTSGTSGSNEQFF. CDR3 sequence (DNA): TGTGCCAGCACCTCCGGGACTAGCGGGAGCAATGAGCAGTTCTTC.

This clonotype was recorded at least ten times. This chain uses TRBV7-8 with TRBJ1-5; D is unresolved. Trimming stripped 1 base from V and 1 base from J, with 14 bases between. CDR3 size: 17 residues. Germline V gene sequence: CDR1 SGHVS, CDR2 FQNEAQ. The CDR3 nucleotides are TGTGCCAGCAGCTTAGAAATTCTCGGGAGGAGCAATCAGCCCCAGCATTTT. It translates to CASSLEILGRSNQPQHF.

Only a few counts were recorded for this clonotype. The rearrangement uses TRBV12-3 or TRBV12-4 and TRBJ2-1; 15 nucleotides agree with TRBD2. CDR3 length: 18 amino acids. V lost 6 bases, J lost 5 bases, and 11 bases stayed unmatched. The CDR3 sequence is CASSPTFGTSGRNNEQFF. CDR3 coding DNA: TGTGCCAGCAGCCCTACCTTCGGGACTAGCGGGAGGAACAATGAGCAGTTCTTC.

There are a few counts of this clonotype. The chain uses TRBV7-2 and TRBJ2-5, with 8 bases identical to TRBD1. Per germline, CDR1 SGHTA and CDR2 FQGNSA. J gave up 3 bases and V 4 bases, and 10 bases lay outside the gene matches. This CDR3 comprises 16 residues. The CDR3 sequence is CASSSRQGKGEETQYF. CDR3 coding DNA: TGTGCCAGCAGCTCAAGACAGGGGAAAGGAGAAGAGACCCAGTACTTC.

This clonotype was counted between two and nine times. V is TRBV7-2 and J is TRBJ2-7; 9 bases match TRBD2. This CDR3 is built from 14 residues. J gave up 4 bases and V 6 bases, and 7 bases lay outside the gene matches. The germline V gene encodes CDR1 SGHTA and CDR2 FQGNSA. Here the CDR3 reads CASRGLAEIYEQYV. The CDR3 region has the DNA TGTGCCAGCAGGGGACTAGCAGAAATTTACGAGCAGTACGTC.

This clonotype has at least ten counts. The gene calls are TRBV12-3 or TRBV12-4 and TRBJ1-5, with a weak D call TRBD1 (6 bases). V lost 5 bases and J lost 4, with 9 bases in between. The CDR3 consists of 13 residues. The CDR3 reads CASSQGSNQPQHF. The CDR3 nucleotides read TGTGCCAGCAGTCAGGGGTCTAATCAGCCCCAGCATTTT.

The chain couples TRBV27 to TRBJ1-1; D is unresolved. The CDR3 extends over 15 amino acids. V was pared by 0 bases and J by 0 bases, with 8 bases between. Per germline, CDR1 MNHEY and CDR2 SMNVEV (reference sequence). CDR3 protein: CASSLSGIMNTEAFF. The CDR3 coding sequence is TGTGCCAGCAGTTTATCGGGAATCATGAACACTGAAGCTTTCTTT.

V is TRBV27 and J is TRBJ1-1; D gene uncertain. V dropped 5 bases and J dropped 4 bases, with 14 bases sitting between them. This CDR3 has 14 amino acids. Per the germline V gene, CDR1 is MNHEY and CDR2 is SMNVEV (reference sequence). The CDR3 DNA is TGTGCCAGCAGTCCCCGTTATGGAGGCACTGAAGCTTTCTTT. The encoded protein is CASSPRYGGTEAFF.

This clonotype occurred many times. The chain carries TRBV7-8 and TRBJ2-7; 8 bases align to TRBD1. Germline V gives CDR1 SGHVS, CDR2 FQNEAQ. J gave up 2 bases and V 3 bases, and 3 bases lay outside the gene matches. The CDR3 has 14 amino acids. The CDR3 nucleotides are TGTGCCAGCAGCTTGACGGGACAGGCCTACGAGCAGTACTTC. Its protein is CASSLTGQAYEQYF.

The chain employs TRBV10-2 and TRBJ2-3; TRBD1 might be the D (6 bases). The CDR3 spans 16 residues. Trimming took off 5 bases at V and 0 bases at J, with 15 bases between the two ends. Germline CDR1 reads WSHSY; CDR2 reads SAAADI. Written as DNA, the CDR3 is TGCGCCAGCAGTTCTGGGACAACGCGTAGCACAGATACGCAGTATTTT. It encodes CASSSGTTRSTDTQYF.

The chain joins TRBV19 to TRBJ1-5, with 8 bases fitting TRBD1. J was trimmed by 2 bases and V by 5 bases; bases with no gene match: 14. The CDR3 runs 18 residues. Germline V gene lookup returns CDR1 LNHDA and CDR2 SQIVND (reference sequence). The CDR3 is CASSLGQGATPGNQPQHF. CDR3 DNA: TGTGCCAGTAGTCTGGGCCAGGGGGCGACCCCGGGCAATCAGCCCCAGCATTTT.

This clonotype was picked up many times. The chain joins TRBV5-4 to TRBJ2-6; D gene uncertain. The V end was cut by 2 bases, the J end by 0 bases, with 6 bases between. The CDR3 loop spans 15 amino acids. CDR1 and CDR2 from the germline V gene are SGHNT and YYREEE (reference sequence). The CDR3 spells CASSFAISGANVLTF. In nucleotides, the CDR3 is TGTGCCAGCAGCTTTGCTATCTCTGGGGCCAACGTCCTGACTTTC.

This clonotype was seen many times. The rearrangement links TRBV4-3 to TRBJ2-5; D call uncertain. The CDR3 totals 15 residues. V was clipped by 0 bases and J by 5 bases, with 13 bases between them. Germline V CDR1 and CDR2: LGHNA, YSLEER. CDR3 DNA sequence: TGCGCCAGCAGCCAAGATTTCGGGTCCTGGGAGACCCAGTACTTC. This codes for CASSQDFGSWETQYF.

The chain joins TRBV29-1 to TRBJ1-2; TRBD1 matches 8 bases. The CDR3 spans 12 residues. The germline gives CDR1 SQVTM, CDR2 ANQGSEA. V lost 1 base, J lost 10 bases, and 5 bases stayed unmatched. CDR3 region: CSVEGSQGDYTF. The CDR3, as DNA: TGCAGCGTTGAAGGTTCACAGGGGGACTACACCTTC. The entire variable domain, with the rest obtained from reference TRBV29-1 and TRBJ1-2, is as follows: SAVISQKPSRDICQRGTSLTIQCQVDSQVTMMFWYRQQPGQSLTLIATANQGSEATYESGFVIDKFPISRPNLTFSTLTVSNMSPEDSSIYLCSVEGSQGDYTFGSGTRLTVV.

The genes are TRBV12-5 and TRBJ2-3; D unclear. Trimming shortened V by 4 bases and J by 3 bases, and 11 bases separated the two germline ends. Per the germline V gene, CDR1 is LGHNT and CDR2 is FRNRAP. This CDR3 has 14 residues. In nucleotides, the CDR3 is TGTGCTAGTGGTTCGGCGGCGGAGACAGATACGCAGTATTTT. It yields the protein CASGSAAETDTQYF.

The genes are TRBV5-1 and TRBJ2-5; D unclear. This CDR3 is 15 amino acids long. The germline V and J ends were trimmed by 5 bases and 1 base, with 15 bases remaining between them. Per the germline V gene, CDR1 is SGHRS and CDR2 is YFSETQ. The CDR3 loop is CASRLGVVGQETQYF. CDR3 DNA: TGCGCCAGCAGACTTGGCGTGGTGGGCCAAGAGACCCAGTACTTC.

This clonotype was counted between two and nine times. V usage is TRBV28 and J usage is TRBJ2-4; a weak D match, TRBD2 (7 bases). CDR1 and CDR2 from the germline V gene are MDHEN and SYDVKM. This CDR3 comprises 18 residues. With 6 bases removed from V and 0 bases from J, the gap between germline ends came to 21 bases. CDR3 residues: CASSPSIGGGIAKNIQYF. CDR3 nucleotides: TGTGCCAGCAGCCCATCGATAGGGGGAGGGATAGCCAAAAACATTCAGTACTTC.

The chain couples TRBV4-3 to TRBJ2-1; D is undetermined. This CDR3 contains 12 residues. The V end lost 3 bases, the J end lost 6 bases, and 6 bases lay between the germline ends. The germline gives CDR1 LGHNA, CDR2 YSLEER. CDR3 nucleotide sequence: TGCGCCAGCAGCCAGGGGTTCAATGAGCAGTTCTTC. Translated, it gives CASSQGFNEQFF.

This clonotype has a count of ten or more. The CDR3 here is CASNRAESTDTQYF. CDR3 coding DNA: TGTGCCAGCAATAGGGCGGAGAGCACAGATACGCAGTATTTT. This chain links TRBV7-9 with TRBJ2-3; D is uncertain. Germline V gene data show CDR1 as SEHNR and CDR2 as FQNEAQ (reference sequence). The V and J ends lost 7 bases and 0 bases respectively, with 11 bases between them. This CDR3 has 14 residues.

CDR3 region: CASSAVEGQETQYF. DNA of the CDR3: TGTGCCAGCAGCGCCGTTGAGGGTCAAGAGACCCAGTACTTC. The chain carries TRBV11-3 and TRBJ2-5; tentative D call: TRBD2 (5 bases). Germline CDR1 reads SGHNT; CDR2 reads YENEEA. Trimming removed 5 bases at V and 2 bases at J, with 12 bases between. The CDR3 runs 14 residues.

V and J are TRBV4-3 and TRBJ1-1, with unresolved D. This CDR3 spans 15 amino acids. Germline CDR1 and CDR2: LGHNA and YSLEER. Trimming pared 1 base from V and 1 base from J, leaving 10 bases between. The CDR3 bases are TGCGCCAGCAGCCAAGGAAGGGCAGGGAACACTGAAGCTTTCTTT. Protein sequence: CASSQGRAGNTEAFF.

This clonotype showed up many times. This chain uses TRBV19 with TRBJ1-4, with D unclear. Germline V lookup: CDR1 LNHDA, CDR2 SQIVND (reference sequence). V lost 9 bases and J lost 5, with 22 bases in between. The CDR3 loop spans 16 amino acids. For the CDR3, the DNA is TGTGCCAGCACCCGGCGCGCCAATAGGAAAAATGAAAAACTGTTTTTT. This sequence encodes CASTRRANRKNEKLFF.

The sample holds a few counts of this clonotype. The CDR3 loop reads CASSVASNQETQYF. The CDR3, as DNA: TGTGCCAGCAGCGTAGCGAGCAACCAAGAGACCCAGTACTTC. This chain joins TRBV9 and TRBJ2-5; the D is unclear. Germline V gene lookup returns CDR1 SGDLS and CDR2 YYNGEE. V was trimmed by 0 bases and J by 0 bases, leaving 6 bases between them. The CDR3 spans 14 residues.

The chain couples TRBV6-2 or TRBV6-3 to TRBJ2-3, with 9 bases aligning to TRBD2. The CDR3 consists of 13 residues. The V gene end was trimmed by 10 bases and the J gene end by 4 bases; junction bases not matched to a gene: 6. Germline CDR1 and CDR2: MNHEY and SVGEGT. The CDR3 coding sequence is TGTGCCACCCGGACTAGCGCATCAGATACGCAGTATTTT. Translation: CATRTSASDTQYF.

This chain joins TRBV3-1 and TRBJ2-1; TRBD1 is a possible D gene (5 bases). Between the trimmed V and J ends, which lost 1 base and 5 bases, there was a span of 9 bases. Germline lookup yields CDR1 LGHDT and CDR2 YNNKEL (reference sequence). The CDR3 runs to 14 residues. The CDR3 protein is CASSQGTINNEQFF. For the CDR3, the DNA is TGTGCCAGCAGCCAAGGGACAATCAACAATGAGCAGTTCTTC.

This chain connects TRBV7-6 to TRBJ2-1; 13 nucleotides match TRBD2. Germline-derived CDR1 and CDR2 are SGHVS and FNYEAQ. The CDR3 contains 16 residues. V lost 3 bases, J lost 6 bases, and 5 bases stayed unmatched. Here the CDR3 DNA reads TGTGCCAGCAGCTTTCTCACTAGCGGGAGGGTCAATGAGCAGTTCTTC. Translation gives CASSFLTSGRVNEQFF.

This clonotype was seen more than once but under ten times. The chain links TRBV6-1 to TRBJ1-2; a weak D match, TRBD1 (6 bases). This CDR3 region has 15 residues. Germline loops: CDR1 MNHNS, CDR2 SASEGT. Trimming cost V 6 bases and J 4 bases, with 18 bases left between them. The CDR3, as DNA: TGTGCCAGCAGCCGACGGACAGACGAACTCTATGGCTACACCTTC. Translation gives CASSRRTDELYGYTF.